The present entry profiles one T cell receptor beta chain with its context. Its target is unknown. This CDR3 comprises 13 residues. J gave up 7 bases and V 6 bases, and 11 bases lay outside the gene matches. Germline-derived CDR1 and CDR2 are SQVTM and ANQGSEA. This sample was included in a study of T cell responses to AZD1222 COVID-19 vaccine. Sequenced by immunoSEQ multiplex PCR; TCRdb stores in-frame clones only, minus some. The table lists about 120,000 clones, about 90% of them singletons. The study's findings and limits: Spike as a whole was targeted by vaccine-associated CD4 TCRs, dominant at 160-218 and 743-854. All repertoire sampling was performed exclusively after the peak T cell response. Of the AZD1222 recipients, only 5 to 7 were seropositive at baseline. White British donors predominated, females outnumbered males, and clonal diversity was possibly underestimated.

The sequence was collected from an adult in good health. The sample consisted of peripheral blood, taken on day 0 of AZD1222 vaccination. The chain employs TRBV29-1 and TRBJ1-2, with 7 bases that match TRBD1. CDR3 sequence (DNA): TGCAGCGTAGACAGGGCAAAGGCTATTGGCTACACCTTC. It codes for CSVDRAKAIGYTF.